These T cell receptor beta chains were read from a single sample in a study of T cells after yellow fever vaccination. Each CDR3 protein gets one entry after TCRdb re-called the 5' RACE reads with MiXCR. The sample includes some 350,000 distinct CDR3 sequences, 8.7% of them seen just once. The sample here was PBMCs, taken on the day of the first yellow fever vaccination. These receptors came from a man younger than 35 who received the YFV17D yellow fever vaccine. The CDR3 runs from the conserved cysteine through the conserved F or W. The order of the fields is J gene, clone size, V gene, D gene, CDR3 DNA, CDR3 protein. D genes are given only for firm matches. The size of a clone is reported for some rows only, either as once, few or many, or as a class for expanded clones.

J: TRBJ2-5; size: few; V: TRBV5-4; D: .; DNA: TGTGCCAGCAGCTTGGACGGGGGAGAGACCCAGTACTTC; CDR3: CASSLDGGETQYF
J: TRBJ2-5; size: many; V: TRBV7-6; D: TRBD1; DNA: TGTGCCAGCAGCTTAGGAGGGGGCGCGGAGACCCAGTACTTC; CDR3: CASSLGGGAETQYF
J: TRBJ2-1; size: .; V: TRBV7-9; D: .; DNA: TGTGCCATCGGCCCCGGGCGACGGCACAATGAGCAGTTCTTC; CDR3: CAIGPGRRHNEQFF
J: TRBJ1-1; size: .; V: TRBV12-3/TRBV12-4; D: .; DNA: TGTGCCAGCAGACCCTCGGGCCGTATGAACACTGAAGCTTTCTTT; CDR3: CASRPSGRMNTEAFF
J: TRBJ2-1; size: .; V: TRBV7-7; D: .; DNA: TGTGCTAGCAGCTTCACAGGGGAGGCTGGCAATGAGCAGTTCTTC; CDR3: CASSFTGEAGNEQFF
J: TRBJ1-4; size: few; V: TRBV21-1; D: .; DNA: TGTGCCATCGTAGATCGGGGTGGCGTTAATGAAAAACTGTTTTTT; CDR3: CAIVDRGGVNEKLFF
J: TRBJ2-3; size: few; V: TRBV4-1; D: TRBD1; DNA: TGCGCCAGCAGCCCGGAGACAGGGACGCAGTATTTT; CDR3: CASSPETGTQYF
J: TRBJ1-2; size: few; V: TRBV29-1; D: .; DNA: TGCAGCGTCGAAGCTTCTAACTATGGCTACACCTTC; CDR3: CSVEASNYGYTF
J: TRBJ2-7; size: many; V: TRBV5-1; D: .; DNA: TGCGCCAGCAGCCTAACTGGGACGGAAGACTACGAGCAGTACTTC; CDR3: CASSLTGTEDYEQYF
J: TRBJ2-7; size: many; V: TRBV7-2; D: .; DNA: TGTGCCAGCGATACGGGGCAGAACTACGAGCAGTACTTC; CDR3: CASDTGQNYEQYF
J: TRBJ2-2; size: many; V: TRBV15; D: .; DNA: TGTGCCACCAGCAGACAGGGATCGGGCACCGGGGAGCTGTTTTTT; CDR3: CATSRQGSGTGELFF
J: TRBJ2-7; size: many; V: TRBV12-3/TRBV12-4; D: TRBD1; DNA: TGTGCCAGCAGACCAATCCACAGGGGTGCCTACGAGCAGTACTTC; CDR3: CASRPIHRGAYEQYF
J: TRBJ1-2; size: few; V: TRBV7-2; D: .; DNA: TGTGCCAGCAGCCCCTACAAACTGGGAGTGAATGGCTACATCTTC; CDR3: CASSPYKLGVNGYIF
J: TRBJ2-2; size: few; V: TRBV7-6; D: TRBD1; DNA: TGTGCCAGCAGAAGTTCGGGACAGCCTACCGGGGAGCTGTTTTTT; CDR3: CASRSSGQPTGELFF
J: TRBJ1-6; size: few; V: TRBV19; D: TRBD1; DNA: TGTGCCAGTAGTAAATCGGCAGGGGGTAATTCACCCCTCCACTTT; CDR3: CASSKSAGGNSPLHF
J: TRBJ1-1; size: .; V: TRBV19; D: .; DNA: TGTGCCAGTACCCGGGCAGGCCTGAACACTGAAGCTTTCTTT; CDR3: CASTRAGLNTEAFF
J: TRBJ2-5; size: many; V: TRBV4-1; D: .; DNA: TGCGCCAGCAGCCAAGAGCCCCTGGGCTCTGCGTCCGAGACCCAGTACTTC; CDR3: CASSQEPLGSASETQYF
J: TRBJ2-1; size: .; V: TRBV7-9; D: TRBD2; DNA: TGTGCCAGCAGCTCTTCACTAGCGCCCGAGCAGTTCTTC; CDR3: CASSSSLAPEQFF